Following are 23 T cell receptor beta chains from one sample sequenced in a study of T cells in localized non-small cell lung cancer (dated by TCRdb to the early 2020s). The library was obtained by the immunoSEQ multiplex PCR assay. Drawn from immuneACCESS, this table holds only the in-frame rearrangements with V and J called that TCRdb kept. Clones are partly lost; checked studies trace under half to an unresolved V gene and leave the rest unexplained. Here the sample has 59,000 or so clones; roughly nine tenths occur a single time. Of the sample, 15% to 20% is held by the ten largest clones. This specimen consisted of peripheral blood, obtained before any cancer treatment. These receptors were obtained from a man between 40 and 70 years old with stage I lung adenocarcinoma.

The rearrangement uses TRBV5-6 and TRBJ2-7; 7 bases match TRBD1. Looked up from germline, CDR1 is SGHDT and CDR2 is YYEEEE. V was pared by 4 bases and J by 3 bases, with 7 bases of the junction left unmatched. This CDR3 is 14 amino acids long. This CDR3 is CASSLTGTVYEQYF. The CDR3 DNA sequence: TGTGCCAGCAGCCTGACCGGGACAGTCTACGAGCAGTACTTC.

The chain links TRBV27 to TRBJ2-5; 7 nucleotides align to TRBD1. Germline loops: CDR1 MNHEY, CDR2 SMNVEV (reference sequence). The CDR3 sequence is 15 residues long. The ends lost 6 bases at V and 6 bases at J; junction bases unmatched: 13. Written as DNA, the CDR3 is TGTGCCAGCAGAATACCGGGACAGCAGATAAAGACCCAGTACTTC. Encoded protein: CASRIPGQQIKTQYF.

The chain links TRBV5-6 to TRBJ2-3; 8 bases align to TRBD1. This CDR3 comprises 14 residues. CDR1 SGHDT and CDR2 YYEEEE come from the germline V gene. With V trimmed by 4 bases and J by 4 bases, 5 bases remained unmatched. The CDR3, as DNA: TGTGCCAGCAGCGCGGACAGGGTCGCAGATACGCAGTATTTT. This translates into CASSADRVADTQYF.

V gene TRBV16 combines with J gene TRBJ1-5; no reliable D call. The germline CDR1 and CDR2 sequences are KGHSY and FQNENV. There are 13 residues in the CDR3. V was trimmed by 0 bases and J by 3 bases, leaving 3 bases between them. In DNA form, the CDR3 reads TGTGCCAGCAGCCAATCCAACAATCAGCCCCAGCATTTT. Translating gives CASSQSNNQPQHF. Full variable domain (outside the CDR3, taken from reference TRBV16 and TRBJ1-5): GEEVAQTPKHLVRGEGQKAKLYCAPIKGHSYVFWYQQVLKNEFKFLISFQNENVFDETGMPKERFSAKCLPNSPCSLEIQATKLEDSAVYFCASSQSNNQPQHFGDGTRLSIL.

The J gene is TRBJ1-1, the V gene TRBV6-6; D remains ambiguous. With 2 bases removed from V and 0 bases from J, the gap between germline ends came to 7 bases. CDR1 MNHNY and CDR2 SVGAGI come from the germline V gene (reference sequence). This CDR3 has 14 residues. The CDR3 sequence is CASSYTGMNTEAFF. The CDR3 DNA reads TGTGCCAGCAGTTACACGGGAATGAACACTGAAGCTTTCTTT.

This rearrangement joins TRBV28 to TRBJ2-6; perhaps D is TRBD1 or TRBD2 (5 bases each). Trimming stripped 7 bases from V and 0 bases from J, with 10 bases between. The CDR3 covers 15 residues. CDR1 is MDHEN and CDR2 is SYDVKM in the germline V gene. The CDR3 loop is CASNEGSSGANVLTF. Here the CDR3 DNA reads TGTGCCAGCAATGAGGGGAGCTCTGGGGCCAACGTCCTGACTTTC.

This clone was observed a few times. The rearrangement links TRBV19 to TRBJ2-7; D possibly matches TRBD1 or TRBD2 (7 bases each). The CDR3 has 14 amino acids. Germline V CDR1 and CDR2: LNHDA, SQIVND (reference sequence). Trimming took 6 bases from V and 2 from J, leaving 14 bases between them. Here the CDR3 DNA reads TGTGCCAGTAGCCGGGACAGCGGGGCCTACGAGCAGTACTTC. Translation: CASSRDSGAYEQYF.

V is TRBV4-3 and J is TRBJ1-1, with no clear D. V lost 0 bases and J lost 6, with 8 bases in between. The germline CDR1 and CDR2 sequences are LGHNA and YSLEER. The CDR3 has 13 residues. The CDR3 loop reads CASSQERFSEAFF. CDR3 DNA: TGCGCCAGCAGCCAAGAGAGATTTTCTGAAGCTTTCTTT.

The chain links TRBV2 to TRBJ2-5; the match to TRBD1 covers 12 bases. After removal of 6 bases from V and 5 bases from J, the junction contained 7 bases not matched to a gene. CDR1 and CDR2 (germline): SNHLY, FYNNEI. The CDR3 length is 15 residues. CDR3 DNA sequence: TGTGCCAGCAGGCCCGGGACAGGGGGCCGGGAGACCCAGTACTTC. It translates to CASRPGTGGRETQYF.

V gene TRBV11-2 combines with J gene TRBJ1-3; D is perhaps TRBD1 (6 bases). The CDR3 sequence is 15 residues long. Looked up from germline, CDR1 is SGHAT and CDR2 is FQNNGV. V gave up 5 bases and J gave up 0 bases, with 11 bases separating them. The DNA of the CDR3 is TGTGCCAGCAGCCGAGACAGGAGCTCTGGAAACACCATATATTTT. Residues: CASSRDRSSGNTIYF.

The V and J genes are TRBV5-1 and TRBJ1-1; 7 bases fit TRBD1. CDR1 SGHRS and CDR2 YFSETQ come from the germline V gene. The length of the CDR3 is 15 residues. After removal of 4 bases from V and 1 base from J, the junction contained 7 bases not matched to a gene. The CDR3 loop is CASSRDSTGNTEAFF. Written as DNA, the CDR3 is TGCGCCAGCAGCCGGGACAGCACCGGGAACACTGAAGCTTTCTTT.

V and J are TRBV29-1 and TRBJ2-1; a possible D gene is TRBD2 (5 bases). From germline, CDR1 is SQVTM and CDR2 ANQGSEA. V lost 7 bases to trimming and J lost 5 bases, with 15 bases between them. CDR3 size: 13 residues. The CDR3 spells CSACRGRNNEQFF. CDR3 DNA sequence: TGCAGCGCGTGTCGCGGGCGAAACAATGAGCAGTTCTTC.

This rearrangement joins TRBV19 to TRBJ1-2; the D is unclear. V shed 1 base and J shed 8 bases, with 5 bases lying between them. The germline CDR1 and CDR2 sequences are LNHDA and SQIVND (reference sequence). CDR3 size: 11 residues. The CDR3 coding sequence is TGTGCCAGTAGTATAGCCGAGGGCTACACCTTC. It codes for CASSIAEGYTF.

This clone has a single count. Distinct nucleotide sequences in the sample also encode this CDR3. The chain carries TRBV30 and TRBJ2-1; 9 nucleotides match TRBD2. Germline V gives CDR1 GTSNPN, CDR2 SVGIG (reference sequence). Trimming at V came to 2 bases and at J to 10 bases, leaving 6 bases not matched to a gene. CDR3 length: 13 amino acids. The CDR3 nucleotides read TGTGCCTGGAGTTATAGCGGGAGTTGGGAGCAGTTCTTC. Translated: CAWSYSGSWEQFF.

This sequence joins TRBV11-3 and TRBJ1-3, with D uncertain. The CDR3 covers 16 residues. V gave up 3 bases and J gave up 0 bases, with 12 bases separating them. Germline CDR1 SGHNT, CDR2 YENEEA. CDR3 nucleotide sequence: TGTGCCAGCAGCTTCGCCGCTACGAGCTCTGGAAACACCATATATTTT. It encodes CASSFAATSSGNTIYF.

The table lists this clone with a count of one. This rearrangement joins TRBV6-1 to TRBJ1-5; unclear D gene. V lost 2 bases and J 0 bases, leaving 8 bases between the germline ends. There are 15 residues in the CDR3. Germline CDR1 and CDR2: MNHNS and SASEGT. The CDR3 reads CASSERGDSNQPQHF. The CDR3 DNA reads as TGTGCCAGCAGTGAACGCGGAGATAGCAATCAGCCCCAGCATTTT.

The chain employs TRBV30 and TRBJ2-7; D is undetermined. Per the germline V gene, CDR1 is GTSNPN and CDR2 is SVGIG (reference sequence). The length of the CDR3 is 12 residues. V gave up 2 bases and J gave up 3 bases, with 8 bases separating them. In DNA, the CDR3 is TGTGCCTGGAGTCTTGCCCTCTACGAGCAGTACTTC. This sequence encodes CAWSLALYEQYF.

The rearrangement uses TRBV28 and TRBJ1-4; a possible D gene is TRBD1 (6 bases). The CDR3 totals 15 residues. Germline CDR1 and CDR2: MDHEN and SYDVKM. The V end lost 1 base, the J end lost 8 bases, and 14 bases lay between the germline ends. The CDR3 DNA sequence: TGTGCCAGCAGTTTATTCAGGGGTGGTGAAGAAAAACTGTTTTTT. Protein sequence: CASSLFRGGEEKLFF.

The chain joins TRBV6-1 to TRBJ1-4, with D possibly TRBD1 on 6 matching bases. Trimming pared 0 bases from V and 8 bases from J, leaving 16 bases between. The CDR3 is made up of 16 amino acids. Germline assignment: CDR1 MNHNS and CDR2 SASEGT. This CDR3 is CASSEASVAGEEKLFF. Written as DNA, the CDR3 is TGTGCCAGCAGTGAAGCGAGTGTGGCAGGGGAAGAAAAACTGTTTTTT.

The rearrangement links TRBV6-1 to TRBJ2-3; 8 nucleotides align to TRBD2. The CDR3 has 16 amino acids. Germline CDR1 reads MNHNS; CDR2 reads SASEGT. After removal of 1 base from V and 2 bases from J, the junction contained 5 bases not matched to a gene. For the CDR3, the DNA is TGTGCCAGCAGTGAAGTCTGGCGGGAGGTCACAGATACGCAGTATTTT. Translated, it gives CASSEVWREVTDTQYF.

This clone showed up just once. The rearrangement links TRBV4-3 to TRBJ2-3, with D unclear. V was cut by 4 bases and J by 3 bases, with 23 bases left in between. The germline CDR1 and CDR2 sequences are LGHNA and YSLEER. CDR3 length equals 18 residues. The CDR3 sequence: CASSLASGLVVPTDTQYF. CDR3 coding DNA: TGCGCCAGCAGCCTTGCCTCGGGTCTAGTGGTTCCAACAGATACGCAGTATTTT.

CDR3 DNA: TGTGCCAGCAAGCGGGGTTTAAATGAAAAACTGTTTTTT. It specifies CASKRGLNEKLFF. J is TRBJ1-4 and V is TRBV2, with unresolved D. CDR3 length equals 13 residues. The V gene's germline CDR1 is SNHLY and CDR2 FYNNEI. The germline V and J ends were trimmed by 7 bases and 5 bases, with 11 bases remaining between them. The complete variable domain, with remaining parts taken from reference TRBV2 and TRBJ1-4, reads EPEVTQTPSHQVTQMGQEVILRCVPISNHLYFYWYRQILGQKVEFLVSFYNNEISEKSEIFDDQFSVERPDGSNFTLKIRSTKLEDSAMYFCASKRGLNEKLFFGSGTQLSVL.

The V and J genes are TRBV4-2 and TRBJ1-5; possible D gene TRBD1, 5 bases. The CDR3 consists of 15 residues. Germline values: CDR1 LGHNA, CDR2 YNFKEQ. Trimming shortened V by 2 bases and J by 0 bases, and 8 bases separated the two germline ends. CDR3 in DNA: TGTGCCAGCAGCCAACGGGGCGGTAGCAATCAGCCCCAGCATTTT. Its translation is CASSQRGGSNQPQHF.